These 30 T cell receptor beta chains came from one sample sequenced in a study of T cell responses to AZD1222 COVID-19 vaccine. Profiling relied on immunoSEQ multiplex PCR, and the TCRdb table lists in-frame clones only, not all of them. The repertoire holds over 100,000 clones, with 88% as singletons. Sequencing was performed on peripheral blood, taken on day 0 of AZD1222 vaccination. These receptors were collected from an adult in good health.

V is TRBV2 and J is TRBJ2-7, with 7 positions matching TRBD2. The CDR3 contains 14 residues. J was trimmed by 0 bases and V by 1 base; bases with no gene match: 0. Germline V CDR1 and CDR2: SNHLY, FYNNEI. DNA of the CDR3: TGTGCCAGCAGTGAAGGCGGGAGCTCCTACGAGCAGTACTTC. This translates into CASSEGGSSYEQYF.

The V gene is TRBV20-1, the J gene TRBJ2-5; possibly TRBD1 or TRBD2 for D (6 bases each). CDR3 size: 14 residues. CDR1 is DFQATT and CDR2 is SNEGSKA in the germline V gene (reference sequence). Trimming took off 3 bases at V and 4 bases at J, with 15 bases between the two ends. CDR3 DNA: TGCAGTGCTAGTAGGGGGGTCAGTGGAGAGACCCAGTACTTC. It yields the protein CSASRGVSGETQYF.

The table lists this clone with a few counts. This chain uses TRBV4-2 with TRBJ1-1; D might be TRBD1 (5 bases). The germline V gene has CDR1 LGHNA and CDR2 YNFKEQ. CDR3 size: 15 residues. V was shortened by 3 bases and J by 4 bases, with 15 bases between the two germline ends. The CDR3, as DNA: TGTGCCAGCAGCCAGGGGTTAGGACACCCCACTGAAGCTTTCTTT. Translating gives CASSQGLGHPTEAFF.

The chain is built from TRBV28 and TRBJ1-5; weak D call: TRBD1 (6 bases). Germline assignment: CDR1 MDHEN and CDR2 SYDVKM. V was clipped by 10 bases and J by 1 base, with 14 bases between them. This CDR3 has 14 residues. CDR3: CANAGGASNQPQHF. The CDR3 nucleotides read TGTGCCAACGCGGGGGGGGCGAGCAATCAGCCCCAGCATTTT.

CDR3 region: CASSFGGSSGANVLTF. CDR3 DNA: TGCGCCAGCAGCTTCGGGGGGAGCTCTGGGGCCAACGTCCTGACTTTC. The chain recombines TRBV5-1 with TRBJ2-6, with 7 positions matching TRBD2. V trimming: 2 bases; J trimming: 0 bases; junction bases outside the gene matches: 2. Germline assignment: CDR1 SGHRS and CDR2 YFSETQ. The CDR3 sequence is 16 residues long.

The chain employs TRBV12-3 or TRBV12-4 and TRBJ1-1, with D perhaps TRBD1 (6 bases). The CDR3 is 13 amino acids. V shed 7 bases and J shed 10 bases, with 19 bases lying between them. CDR3 sequence: CASIRLGAVGAFF. In nucleotides, the CDR3 is TGTGCCAGCATTCGATTGGGGGCGGTGGGAGCTTTCTTT.

V usage is TRBV19 and J usage is TRBJ2-3, with a possible D match to TRBD1 (6 bases). Deletions cut 1 base from V and 6 bases from J, with 14 bases between. CDR3 length equals 15 residues. Germline V gene data show CDR1 as LNHDA and CDR2 as SQIVND (reference sequence). CDR3 sequence reads: CASSIGTGSRDTQYF. The CDR3 DNA reads TGTGCCAGTAGTATAGGAACAGGGTCGAGGGATACGCAGTATTTT.

The chain's CDR3 is CASSRPRVATRESYNEQFF. The CDR3 DNA follows: TGTGCCAGCAGCCGCCCACGGGTCGCGACTAGGGAATCCTACAATGAGCAGTTCTTC. The rearrangement links TRBV3-1 (or the pseudogene TRBV3-2) to TRBJ2-1; the D gene is possibly TRBD2 (6 bases). Trimming removed 4 bases at V and 1 base at J, with 23 bases between. The CDR3 runs 19 residues. Germline values: CDR1 LGHDT, CDR2 YNNKEL (reference sequence).

This sequence joins TRBV3-1 (or the pseudogene TRBV3-2) and TRBJ2-7; D is perhaps TRBD1 (5 bases). V gave up 0 bases and J gave up 5 bases, with 14 bases separating them. CDR1 is LGHDT and CDR2 is YNNKEL in the germline V gene (reference sequence). The CDR3 has 15 residues. The CDR3 loop reads CASSQDEVQVHEQYF. For the CDR3, the DNA is TGTGCCAGCAGCCAAGATGAGGTACAGGTCCACGAGCAGTACTTC.

The chain carries TRBV18 and TRBJ2-3; TRBD1 might be the D (5 bases). From germline, CDR1 is KGHSH and CDR2 LQKENI. The CDR3 totals 14 residues. Deletions cut 0 bases from V and 1 base from J, with 5 bases between. The CDR3 loop reads CASSPPTGTDTQYF. The CDR3 bases are TGTGCCAGCTCACCACCGACAGGCACAGATACGCAGTATTTT.

This clone appeared once. This chain uses TRBV28 with TRBJ1-1; D is uncertain. CDR1 MDHEN and CDR2 SYDVKM come from the germline V gene. The CDR3 totals 11 residues. CDR3 nucleotides: TGTGCTACCGCGGAGAACACTGAAGCTTTCTTT. It codes for CATAENTEAFF.

The rearrangement links TRBV5-4 to TRBJ2-7; 7 bases match TRBD1. This CDR3 contains 15 residues. V gave up 4 bases and J gave up 3 bases; unmatched junction bases: 10. Germline-derived CDR1 and CDR2 are SGHNT and YYREEE (reference sequence). Written as DNA, the CDR3 is TGTGCCAGCAGCCCGACCGGACAGGTCCGCTACGAGCAGTACTTC. It is translated as CASSPTGQVRYEQYF.

This chain links TRBV5-1 with TRBJ1-1, with 7 nucleotides matching TRBD1. Germline assignment: CDR1 SGHRS and CDR2 YFSETQ. CDR3 length: 15 amino acids. V lost 4 bases to trimming and J lost 10 bases; unmatched junction nucleotides: 16. CDR3 loop: CASSATGQSRGGAFF. The CDR3, as DNA: TGCGCCAGCAGCGCAACGGGACAATCCAGGGGGGGAGCTTTCTTT.

The gene calls are TRBV20-1 and TRBJ1-1; a weak D match, TRBD1 (6 bases). CDR3 length: 13 amino acids. Trimming took off 3 bases at V and 4 bases at J, with 12 bases between the two ends. The germline gives CDR1 DFQATT, CDR2 SNEGSKA (reference sequence). DNA for the CDR3: TGCAGTGCTAGTAAGGGGGTGGGCACTGAAGCTTTCTTT. It encodes CSASKGVGTEAFF.

This chain joins TRBV7-9 and TRBJ2-7, with 12 bases matching TRBD1. The V gene end was trimmed by 6 bases and the J gene end by 6 bases; junction bases not matched to a gene: 6. CDR1 and CDR2 from the germline V gene are SEHNR and FQNEAQ (reference sequence). The CDR3 covers 14 residues. CDR3 DNA sequence: TGTGCCAGCAGGGCGGGACAGGGGGCCAGCGAGCAGTACTTC. Translating it yields CASRAGQGASEQYF.

The rearrangement links TRBV7-8 to TRBJ1-2; D gene unclear. V lost 4 bases, J lost 1 base, and 10 bases lay in between. The length of the CDR3 is 14 residues. The germline gives CDR1 SGHVS, CDR2 FQNEAQ. The CDR3 DNA follows: TGTGCCAGCAGCTACGATAGGGTTAACTATGGCTACACCTTC. The encoded protein is CASSYDRVNYGYTF.

This chain links TRBV27 with TRBJ2-4, with 11 bases that match TRBD1. V was clipped by 6 bases and J by 0 bases; unmatched bases: 16. Germline V gives CDR1 MNHEY, CDR2 SMNVEV (reference sequence). The CDR3 sequence is 20 residues long. The CDR3 nucleotides read TGTGCCAGCAGAGATCGAGGACAGGGGGCGCTGGGATTAGCCAAAAACATTCAGTACTTC. Translated: CASRDRGQGALGLAKNIQYF.

The genes are TRBV5-1 and TRBJ1-4; 7 bases agree with TRBD1. CDR1 SGHRS and CDR2 YFSETQ come from the germline V gene. The V segment lost 5 bases and the J segment 5 bases; nucleotides outside the gene matches: 12. This CDR3 has 16 amino acids. The CDR3 loop reads CASSPITPGQNEKLFF. CDR3 bases: TGCGCCAGCAGTCCAATTACCCCGGGACAGAATGAAAAACTGTTTTTT. Using reference TRBV5-1 and TRBJ1-4 for the parts outside the CDR3, the full variable domain is KAGVTQTPRYLIKTRGQQVTLSCSPISGHRSVSWYQQTPGQGLQFLFEYFSETQRNKGNFPGRFSGRQFSNSRSEMNVSTLELGDSALYLCASSPITPGQNEKLFFGSGTQLSVL.

The chain joins TRBV28 to TRBJ2-2; D could derive from TRBD1 or TRBD2 (6 bases each). Germline V gene lookup returns CDR1 MDHEN and CDR2 SYDVKM. The V end lost 7 bases, the J end lost 7 bases, and 16 bases lay between the germline ends. The CDR3 spans 14 residues. As DNA, the CDR3 is TGTGCCAGCACGGCAGGGGACTTTCACGGGGAGCTGTTTTTT. Translation: CASTAGDFHGELFF.

The chain links TRBV18 to TRBJ2-3, with TRBD2 as a possible D gene (5 bases). This CDR3 comprises 15 residues. Germline values: CDR1 KGHSH, CDR2 LQKENI. V was clipped by 1 base and J by 4 bases, with 12 bases between them. This chain's CDR3 is CASSPLNGVSDTQYF. CDR3 nucleotide sequence: TGTGCCAGCTCACCACTTAACGGGGTTTCAGATACGCAGTATTTT.

The genes are TRBV4-1 and TRBJ1-2; a possible D gene is TRBD1 (5 bases). Trimming cost V 1 base and J 4 bases, with 16 bases left between them. Germline V gene data show CDR1 as MGHRA and CDR2 as YSYEKL. This CDR3 is built from 16 residues. The CDR3 sequence: CASSQGAGHRLYGYTF. The CDR3 DNA reads TGCGCCAGCAGCCAAGGGGCAGGACACCGCCTCTATGGCTACACCTTC.

This chain joins TRBV9 and TRBJ2-2, with D unresolved. V was clipped by 0 bases and J by 4 bases, with 7 bases between them. From germline, CDR1 is SGDLS and CDR2 YYNGEE. The CDR3 is 14 residues long. This chain's CDR3 is CASSVGGSTGELFF. The CDR3 DNA follows: TGTGCCAGCAGCGTAGGGGGATCCACCGGGGAGCTGTTTTTT. Complete variable domain (other parts from reference TRBV9 and TRBJ2-2): DSGVTQTPKHLITATGQRVTLRCSPRSGDLSVYWYQQSLDQGLQFLIQYYNGEERAKGNILERFSAQQFPDLHSELNLSSLELGDSALYFCASSVGGSTGELFFGEGSRLTVL.

The V call is TRBV10-2, the J call TRBJ2-3; 10 bases agree with TRBD2. The trim removed 5 bases at V and 5 bases at J, leaving 7 bases unmatched. This CDR3 is built from 15 residues. The germline V gene has CDR1 WSHSY and CDR2 SAAADI. The CDR3 coding sequence is TGCGCCAGCAGTTTCGCTAGCGGGGGTAAAGATACGCAGTATTTT. Translation gives CASSFASGGKDTQYF.

The rearrangement joins TRBV2 to TRBJ2-1, with D possibly being TRBD1 (5 bases). Germline CDR1 and CDR2: SNHLY and FYNNEI. Trimming removed 3 bases at V and 7 bases at J, with 16 bases between. The CDR3 totals 15 residues. The CDR3 DNA reads as TGTGCCAGCAGTGATAGTAGGGGTGGTGTTAATGAGCAGTTCTTC. Protein product: CASSDSRGGVNEQFF.

The rearrangement joins TRBV19 to TRBJ2-1, with a tentative D call TRBD1 (6 bases). The V end lost 10 bases, the J end lost 0 bases, and 13 bases lay between the germline ends. CDR1 LNHDA and CDR2 SQIVND come from the germline V gene (reference sequence). The CDR3 length is 14 residues. In DNA, the CDR3 is TGTGCCACCAGGGGAGCCGGCTCCTACAATGAGCAGTTCTTC. Its translation is CATRGAGSYNEQFF.

The rearrangement joins TRBV27 to TRBJ2-7; D is ambiguous. The germline gives CDR1 MNHEY, CDR2 SMNVEV (reference sequence). The CDR3 covers 14 residues. With 3 bases removed from V and 2 bases from J, the gap between germline ends came to 11 bases. DNA of the CDR3: TGTGCCAGCAGTTTTAACAGTTTCACCTACGAGCAGTACTTC. Encoded protein: CASSFNSFTYEQYF.

This clone was detected only a few times. The chain couples TRBV5-1 to TRBJ1-3; no reliable D call. There are 15 residues in the CDR3. Germline CDR1 reads SGHRS; CDR2 reads YFSETQ. Trimming removed 1 base at V and 0 bases at J, with 8 bases between. For the CDR3, the DNA is TGCGCCAGCAGCTTGAAGCCGGCCTCTGGAAACACCATATATTTT. It specifies CASSLKPASGNTIYF.

This sequence joins TRBV11-2 and TRBJ2-7; D ambiguous. Germline V CDR1 and CDR2: SGHAT, FQNNGV. The CDR3 is 15 residues long. V dropped 0 bases and J dropped 2 bases, with 11 bases sitting between them. CDR3 sequence (DNA): TGTGCCAGCAGCTTAGATCTGGGTCCACCCTACGAGCAGTACTTC. This gives the protein CASSLDLGPPYEQYF.

This chain uses TRBV9 with TRBJ2-3, with TRBD2 matching over 10 bases. The J segment lost 1 base and the V segment lost 3 bases, leaving 14 bases of the junction unmatched. CDR1 and CDR2 from the germline V gene are SGDLS and YYNGEE. CDR3 length: 19 amino acids. The CDR3 coding sequence is TGTGCCAGCAGCGAGCCCCTAACCTTCAGCGGGGGGGGCACAGATACGCAGTATTTT. Its protein is CASSEPLTFSGGGTDTQYF.

The rearrangement links TRBV19 to TRBJ1-2, with unresolved D. The CDR3 extends over 13 amino acids. Per the germline V gene, CDR1 is LNHDA and CDR2 is SQIVND (reference sequence). V lost 7 bases and J lost 2, with 11 bases in between. CDR3 nucleotide sequence: TGTGCCAGTAAGGAGACTTTAAACTATGGCTACACCTTC. As protein: CASKETLNYGYTF.